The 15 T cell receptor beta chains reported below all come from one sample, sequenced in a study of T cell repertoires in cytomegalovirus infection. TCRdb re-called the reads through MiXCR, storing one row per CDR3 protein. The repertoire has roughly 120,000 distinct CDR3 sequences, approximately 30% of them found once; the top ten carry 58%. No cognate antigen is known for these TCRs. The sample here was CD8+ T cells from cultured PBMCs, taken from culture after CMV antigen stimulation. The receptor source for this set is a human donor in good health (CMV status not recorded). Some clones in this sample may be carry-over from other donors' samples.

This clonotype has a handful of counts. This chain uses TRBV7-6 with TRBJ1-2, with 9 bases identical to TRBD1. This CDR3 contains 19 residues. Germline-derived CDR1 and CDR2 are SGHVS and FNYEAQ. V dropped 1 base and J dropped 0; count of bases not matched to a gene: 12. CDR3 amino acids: CASSLVRWGQGSSNYGYTF. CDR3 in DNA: TGTGCCAGCAGCTTAGTGCGTTGGGGACAGGGAAGTTCTAACTATGGCTACACCTTC.

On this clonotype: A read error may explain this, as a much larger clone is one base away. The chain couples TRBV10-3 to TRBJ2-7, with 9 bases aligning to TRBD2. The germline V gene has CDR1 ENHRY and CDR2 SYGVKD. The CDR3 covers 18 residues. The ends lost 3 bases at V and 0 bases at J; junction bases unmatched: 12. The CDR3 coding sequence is TGTGCCATCAGTGACGCGTCCAGCGGGGGGTTCGACTCCTACGAGCAGTACTTC. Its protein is CAISDASSGGFDSYEQYF.

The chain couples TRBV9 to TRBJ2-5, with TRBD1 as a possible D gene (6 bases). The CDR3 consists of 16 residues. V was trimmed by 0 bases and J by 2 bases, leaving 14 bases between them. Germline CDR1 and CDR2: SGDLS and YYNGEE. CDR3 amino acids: CASSVAPGASQETQYF. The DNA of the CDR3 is TGTGCCAGCAGCGTAGCTCCAGGGGCAAGTCAAGAGACCCAGTACTTC.

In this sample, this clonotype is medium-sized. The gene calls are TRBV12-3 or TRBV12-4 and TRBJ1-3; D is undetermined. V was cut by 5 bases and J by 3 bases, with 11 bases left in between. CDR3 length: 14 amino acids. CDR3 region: CASSGYGGGNTIYF. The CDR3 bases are TGTGCCAGCAGTGGGTATGGAGGTGGAAACACCATATATTTT.

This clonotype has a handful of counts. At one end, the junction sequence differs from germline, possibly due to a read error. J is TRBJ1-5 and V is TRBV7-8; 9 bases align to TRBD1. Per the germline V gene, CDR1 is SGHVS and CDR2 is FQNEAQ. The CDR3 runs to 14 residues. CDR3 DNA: TGTGCCAGCAGCCAGGGACAGGGAGATCATCCCCAGCATTTT. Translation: CASSQGQGDHPQHF. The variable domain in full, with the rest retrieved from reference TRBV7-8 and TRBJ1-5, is GAGVSQSPRYKVAKRGQDVALRCDPISGHVSLFWYQQALGQGPEFLTYFQNEAQLDKSGLPSDRFFAERPEGSVSTLKIQRTQQEDSAVYLCASSQGQGDHPQHFGDGTRLSIL.

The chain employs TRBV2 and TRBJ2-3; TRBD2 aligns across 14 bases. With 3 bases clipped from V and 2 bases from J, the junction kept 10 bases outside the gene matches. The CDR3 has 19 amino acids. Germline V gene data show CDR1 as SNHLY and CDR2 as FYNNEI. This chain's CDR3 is CASSDVGLAGEQNTDTQYF. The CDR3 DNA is TGTGCCAGCAGTGATGTGGGACTAGCGGGGGAACAAAACACAGATACGCAGTATTTT.

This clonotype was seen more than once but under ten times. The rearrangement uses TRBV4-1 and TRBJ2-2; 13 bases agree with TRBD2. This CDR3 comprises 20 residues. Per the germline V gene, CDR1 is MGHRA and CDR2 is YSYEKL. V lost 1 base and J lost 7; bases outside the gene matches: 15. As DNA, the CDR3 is TGCGCCAGCAGCCAAGGCCCTTGGACTAGCGGGGGAGTGAGTGACGGGGAGCTGTTTTTT. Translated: CASSQGPWTSGGVSDGELFF.

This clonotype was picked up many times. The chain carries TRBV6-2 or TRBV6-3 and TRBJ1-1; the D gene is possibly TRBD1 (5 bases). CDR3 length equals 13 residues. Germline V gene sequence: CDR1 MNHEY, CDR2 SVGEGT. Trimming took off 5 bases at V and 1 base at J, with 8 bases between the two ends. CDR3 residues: CASSPTENTEAFF. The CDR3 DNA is TGTGCCAGCAGTCCGACAGAGAACACTGAAGCTTTCTTT.

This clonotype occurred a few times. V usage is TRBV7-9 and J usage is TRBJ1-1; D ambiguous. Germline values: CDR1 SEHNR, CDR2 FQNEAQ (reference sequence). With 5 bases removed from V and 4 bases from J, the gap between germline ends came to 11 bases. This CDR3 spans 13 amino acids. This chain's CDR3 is CASSRGGSTEAFF. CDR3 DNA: TGTGCCAGCAGCCGGGGTGGTTCCACTGAAGCTTTCTTT.

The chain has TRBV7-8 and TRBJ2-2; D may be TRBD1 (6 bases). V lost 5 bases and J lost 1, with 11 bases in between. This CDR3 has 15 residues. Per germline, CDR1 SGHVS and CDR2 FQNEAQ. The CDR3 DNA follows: TGTGCCAGCAGCCAGGCGACAGGGAACACCGGGGAGCTGTTTTTT. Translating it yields CASSQATGNTGELFF. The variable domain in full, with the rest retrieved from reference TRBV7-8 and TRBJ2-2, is GAGVSQSPRYKVAKRGQDVALRCDPISGHVSLFWYQQALGQGPEFLTYFQNEAQLDKSGLPSDRFFAERPEGSVSTLKIQRTQQEDSAVYLCASSQATGNTGELFFGEGSRLTVL.

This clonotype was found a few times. CDR3 amino acids: CASSKYRSSSYNEQFF. The CDR3 DNA follows: TGTGCCAGCAGCAAATACAGAAGCAGCTCCTACAATGAGCAGTTCTTC. The rearrangement joins TRBV6-5 to TRBJ2-1, with D hard to call. CDR3 length: 16 amino acids. Per the germline V gene, CDR1 is MNHEY and CDR2 is SVGAGI. V lost 6 bases and J lost 0, with 15 bases in between.

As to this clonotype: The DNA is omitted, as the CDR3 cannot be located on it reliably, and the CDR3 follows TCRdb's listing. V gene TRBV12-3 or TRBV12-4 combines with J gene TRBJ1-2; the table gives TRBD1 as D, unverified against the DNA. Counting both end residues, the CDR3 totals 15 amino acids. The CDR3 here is CASSFLADRGRGYTF.

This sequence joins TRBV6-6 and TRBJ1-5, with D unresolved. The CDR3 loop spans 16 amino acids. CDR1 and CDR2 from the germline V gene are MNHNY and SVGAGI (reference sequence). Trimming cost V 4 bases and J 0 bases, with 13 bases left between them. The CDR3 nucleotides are TGTGCCAGCAGTTGCGGCGGGGAATATAGCAATCAGCCCCAGCATTTT. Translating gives CASSCGGEYSNQPQHF.

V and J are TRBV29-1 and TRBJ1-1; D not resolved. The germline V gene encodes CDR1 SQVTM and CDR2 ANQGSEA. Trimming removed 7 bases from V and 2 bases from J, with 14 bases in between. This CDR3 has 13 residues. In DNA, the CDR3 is TGCAGCGGATTAGGAGGAGAAAACACTGAAGCTTTCTTT. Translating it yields CSGLGGENTEAFF.

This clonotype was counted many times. The CDR3 spells CASSVEGRKETQYF. The CDR3 nucleotides are TGTGCCAGCAGTGTAGAAGGGAGGAAAGAGACCCAGTACTTC. The chain combines TRBV6-1 with TRBJ2-5; possibly TRBD2 for D (6 bases). The CDR3 covers 14 residues. Germline CDR1 reads MNHNS; CDR2 reads SASEGT. The germline V and J ends were trimmed by 4 bases and 3 bases, with 12 bases remaining between them.